This T cell receptor (beta chain) was sequenced in a study of T-cell reconstitution after alpha-beta-depleted transplantation in children. Unique molecular identifiers were used to barcode this TCRbeta library. Using its own MiXCR run on the PCR reads, TCRdb lists one record per CDR3 protein. The table includes some 490,000 distinct CDR3 sequences, roughly an eighth detected once. This clonotype showed up just a few times. This receptor was identified in a human donor who donated a stem cell graft to a child with combined immunodeficiency. This sample comprised PBMCs from the stem cell graft donor, obtained from the stem cell graft.

As DNA, the CDR3 is TGCGCCAGCAGCTATAGCGGGAGGTCGAACACCGGGGAGCTGTTTTTT. The encoded protein is CASSYSGRSNTGELFF. This chain connects TRBV5-1 to TRBJ2-2; the match to TRBD2 covers 10 bases. Trimming cost V 3 bases and J 0 bases; bases outside gene matches: 2. The length of the CDR3 is 16 residues. Germline CDR1 reads SGHRS; CDR2 reads YFSETQ.